This record covers a single T cell receptor beta chain. The sample is drawn from a study of shared clonotypes between healthy human individuals. Trimming left V 4 bases short and J 1 base short, with 8 bases between. The CDR3 length is 14 residues. Germline CDR1 reads SGHVS; CDR2 reads FQNEAQ. CD45RO+ cells were combined with CCR7-negative CD45RA+ TemRA cells to form CD8 memory. Per the authors' pipeline: Owing to the provision of junction-only sequences devoid of quality scores by immunoSEQ, filtering differed. Profiled with immunoSEQ multiplex PCR; TCRdb holds only in-frame clones, not every one. The D gene and trimming were derived from the DNA, and the V and J assignments and clone size from that table. The top ten hold 15% to 20% of the sample, which has 300,000 to 400,000 clones, more than 75% seen once.

Sequencing was carried out using memory CD8+ T cells sorted from blood. Described subset: CD45RO+ cells pooled with CCR7-negative TemRA cells. The sequence derives from a man aged 18 to 35 in good health. The V gene is TRBV7-8, the J gene TRBJ1-5, with a possible D match to TRBD1 (5 bases). The CDR3 DNA reads TGTGCCAGCAGCTCGAGGGGAAGCAATCAGCCCCAGCATTTT. Amino acid sequence: CASSSRGSNQPQHF. Drawing the rest from reference TRBV7-8 and TRBJ1-5, the complete variable domain is GAGVSQSPRYKVAKRGQDVALRCDPISGHVSLFWYQQALGQGPEFLTYFQNEAQLDKSGLPSDRFFAERPEGSVSTLKIQRTQQEDSAVYLCASSSRGSNQPQHFGDGTRLSIL.